The rows below give T cell receptor beta chains drawn from one sample of a study of T cell responses to AZD1222 COVID-19 vaccine. Repertoires were generated with immunoSEQ multiplex PCR, while TCRdb's copy carries only in-frame clones and drops some. The sample lists some 99,000 clones, roughly nine tenths seen once, with roughly 7% in the top ten. Sequencing was performed on peripheral blood, taken on day 0 of AZD1222 vaccination. These receptors were taken from an adult in good health. Both conserved end residues are part of each CDR3. Fields, in order: J gene, V gene, clone size, D gene, CDR3 DNA, CDR3 protein. A D gene is named only where the DNA matches it firmly. The size field is filled for only some rows; it gives once, few, many or a size class.

TRBJ2-3,TRBV30,.,.,TGTGCCTGGAGTGCCTTGGGGATCCAGTATTTT,CAWSALGIQYF
TRBJ2-1,TRBV5-1,.,.,TGCGCCAGCAGCTTGGCCCCGAGATACAATGAGCAGTTCTTC,CASSLAPRYNEQFF
TRBJ1-2,TRBV30,.,.,TGTGCCTGGAGACACCAGGGGTGGGGCTACACCTTC,CAWRHQGWGYTF
TRBJ2-2,TRBV10-1,.,TRBD2,TGCGCCAGCAGTCCAGCGGGATCGAACACCGGGGAGCTGTTTTTT,CASSPAGSNTGELFF
TRBJ1-1,TRBV10-1,.,.,TGCGCCAGCAGCCCGACTCGAGGACTCACTGAAGCTTTCTTT,CASSPTRGLTEAFF
TRBJ2-5,TRBV5-1,.,.,TGCGCCAGCAGCCCCGCCTCGGGGAAAGAGACCCAGTACTTC,CASSPASGKETQYF
TRBJ1-2,TRBV20-1,.,TRBD1,TGCAGTGCTAGTCAAGGGACAGGCCTTGGTGGCTACACCTTC,CSASQGTGLGGYTF
TRBJ1-1,TRBV2,few,.,TGTGCCAGCAGTGAAGGTCCAGGCACTGAAGCTTTCTTT,CASSEGPGTEAFF
TRBJ1-2,TRBV12-3/TRBV12-4,.,.,TGTGCCAGCAGTTTTGCGGATTATGGCTACACCTTC,CASSFADYGYTF
TRBJ2-7,TRBV28,.,TRBD1,TGTGCCAGCAGTCCCCCAACAGGGGGCTACGAGCAGTACTTC,CASSPPTGGYEQYF
TRBJ2-4,TRBV7-9,once,TRBD2,TGTGCCAGCAGCCTCCAGCGGGAGACGAACATTCAGTACTTC,CASSLQRETNIQYF
TRBJ1-1,TRBV3-1/TRBV3-2,.,TRBD1,TGTGCCAGCAGCCATACAGGGGGCACTGAAGCTTTCTTT,CASSHTGGTEAFF
TRBJ2-5,TRBV5-6,.,.,TGTGCCAGCAGCTCCCCACCCCACCAAGAGACCCAGTACTTC,CASSSPPHQETQYF
TRBJ1-1,TRBV7-2,.,.,TGTGCCAGCAGCTTAGGGGCCGGGCAGGGGACTTGGACTGAAGCTTTCTTT,CASSLGAGQGTWTEAFF
TRBJ1-5,TRBV10-2,.,.,TGCGCCAGCAGTGAGTCGCGGCAGAGTCAGCCCCAGCATTTT,CASSESRQSQPQHF
TRBJ1-1,TRBV27,.,.,TGTGCCAGCAGTTTGACAGCAAAGAACACTGAAGCTTTCTTT,CASSLTAKNTEAFF
TRBJ1-5,TRBV6-1,.,.,TGTGCCAGCAGTGAATCGGGGCCCCGCAATCAGCCCCAGCATTTT,CASSESGPRNQPQHF
TRBJ1-1,TRBV7-2,.,.,TGTGCCAGCAGCTTAGAAGGAGTTGCTGAAGCTTTCTTT,CASSLEGVAEAFF
TRBJ1-1,TRBV7-9,.,.,TGTGCCAGCGGTGAAGGGGCGCGGATGAGAGCTTTCTTT,CASGEGARMRAFF
TRBJ2-5,TRBV29-1,.,.,TGCAGCGTTGAGTGGCAAGCAGAGACCCAGTACTTC,CSVEWQAETQYF
TRBJ1-2,TRBV5-6,.,TRBD1,TGTGCCAGCAGCTTGATACCGGACAGGGTGCGTGGCTACACCTTC,CASSLIPDRVRGYTF
TRBJ1-2,TRBV7-9,few,.,TGTGCCAGCAGCTTAGGCCGGACCCTCGGGACGCATGGCTACACCTTC,CASSLGRTLGTHGYTF
TRBJ1-4,TRBV7-9,.,.,TGTGCCAGCAGCTCGACTGGGGTGGGAGCTAATGAAAAACTGTTTTTT,CASSSTGVGANEKLFF
TRBJ1-1,TRBV29-1,.,TRBD1,TGCAGCGTCAGGGGGTCGGGAGGAGGGGACACTGAAGCTTTCTTT,CSVRGSGGGDTEAFF
TRBJ2-1,TRBV7-2,.,.,TGTGCCAGCAGCCCCGGAGGGCCGAGGGAGCAGTTCTTC,CASSPGGPREQFF
TRBJ1-4,TRBV4-3,.,.,TGCGCCAGCAGCCAAGATCTCCCCGGAGCAGAAAAACTGTTTTTT,CASSQDLPGAEKLFF
TRBJ2-1,TRBV6-4,.,TRBD2,TGTGCCAGCAGTGAAAGGACTAGCGGGAGGAGGTCCTACAATGAGCAGTTCTTC,CASSERTSGRRSYNEQFF
TRBJ1-1,TRBV7-2,.,.,TGTGCCAGCAGCTTAACATCCTGGAACACTGAAGCTTTCTTT,CASSLTSWNTEAFF
TRBJ1-5,TRBV7-8,.,TRBD1,TGTGCCAGCAGCACCTCCCGGGACAGGGCGTATCAGCCCCAGCATTTT,CASSTSRDRAYQPQHF
TRBJ2-1,TRBV10-1,.,TRBD1,TGCGCCAGCCCGGGACAGTACAATGAGCAGTTCTTC,CASPGQYNEQFF
TRBJ2-1,TRBV18,.,.,TGTGCCAGCTCACCAGGGTTCGATAGAAATGAGCAGTTCTTC,CASSPGFDRNEQFF
TRBJ1-3,TRBV7-6,.,.,TGTGCCAGCAGCTTATCGCCGGGTCGACTCTCTGGAAACACCATATATTTT,CASSLSPGRLSGNTIYF
TRBJ1-1,TRBV6-5,.,.,TGTGCCAGCATTCGAGACAGATCAGACACTGAAGCTTTCTTT,CASIRDRSDTEAFF
TRBJ2-3,TRBV7-3,.,TRBD2,TGTGCCAGCAGTTCAACTAGCGACAGCGATACGCAGTATTTT,CASSSTSDSDTQYF
TRBJ1-2,TRBV5-1,.,TRBD1,TGCGCCAGCAGCCTCCCCGGGACAGCGAGGGATGAGACTAATGGCTACACCTTC,CASSLPGTARDETNGYTF
TRBJ1-4,TRBV5-1,.,.,TGCGCCAGCAGGGTGGCGACAGCAACTAATGAAAAACTGTTTTTT,CASRVATATNEKLFF
TRBJ2-3,TRBV5-1,once,TRBD1,TGCGCCAGCAGCGGACGACAGGGCATTTCCACAGATACGCAGTATTTT,CASSGRQGISTDTQYF
TRBJ2-1,TRBV7-2,.,TRBD2,TGTGCCAGCAGCTTAATTCGGGGCGGGGGGAACCCCTACAATGAGCAGTTCTTC,CASSLIRGGGNPYNEQFF
TRBJ2-5,TRBV4-2,few,TRBD2,TGTGCCAGCAGCCTGGAACTAGCGGTACAAGAGACCCAGTACTTC,CASSLELAVQETQYF
TRBJ2-1,TRBV7-2,.,TRBD2,TGTGCCAGCAGGCCTCCGGGACTAGCGGGAGGGGGAAAAGTCAATGAGCAGTTCTTC,CASRPPGLAGGGKVNEQFF
TRBJ1-5,TRBV19,once,.,TGTGCCAGCAGAAAGAGCAATCAGCCCCAGCATTTT,CASRKSNQPQHF
TRBJ1-1,TRBV14,.,.,TGTGCCAGCAGCCAAGATTGGCCGACAGCAAACACTGAAGCTTTCTTT,CASSQDWPTANTEAFF
TRBJ2-5,TRBV5-1,.,.,TGCGCCAGCAGCTTGGGGGGGGACCGAGAAGAGACCCAGTACTTC,CASSLGGDREETQYF
TRBJ1-2,TRBV7-2,.,.,TGTGCCAGCAGCTTAATAGGGGCTCTCGGGGGCTACACCTTC,CASSLIGALGGYTF
TRBJ2-2,TRBV5-4,.,.,TGTGCCAGCAGCTTGGGGGCACGCTCGAACACCGGGGAGCTGTTTTTT,CASSLGARSNTGELFF
TRBJ2-3,TRBV2,.,TRBD2,TGTGCCAGCAGTACCGGGACTAGTTCATTCACAGATACGCAGTATTTT,CASSTGTSSFTDTQYF
TRBJ2-1,TRBV7-9,.,TRBD2,TGTGCCAGCAGCTTAGAACTAGCGGTAAACAATGAGCAGTTCTTC,CASSLELAVNNEQFF
TRBJ2-4,TRBV5-1,.,.,TGCGCCAGCAGCTTGGATGGGGCCAGCCACTCCCGGGCGGCCAAAAACATTCAGTACTTC,CASSLDGASHSRAAKNIQYF
TRBJ2-7,TRBV11-2,.,.,TGTGCCAGCAGCTTAGGGGGTATCTACCGGGCAGGGGAGGACTACGAGCAGTACTTC,CASSLGGIYRAGEDYEQYF
TRBJ1-5,TRBV2,.,.,TGTGCCAGCTCCAGAGGGGCCGGTTGGTCCAATCAGCCCCAGCATTTT,CASSRGAGWSNQPQHF
TRBJ1-2,TRBV5-1,.,.,TGCGCCAGGACCCCATCGAACAGGGTTGGCGTCTGTGGCTATGGCTACACCTTC,CARTPSNRVGVCGYGYTF
TRBJ1-1,TRBV18,.,.,TGTGCCAGCTCACCCGCGGAATACACTGAAGCTTTCTTT,CASSPAEYTEAFF
TRBJ2-7,TRBV7-2,.,.,TGTGCCAGCAGCTTATTGGGTCGGCAGGCAATGTTGGGCGAGCAGTACTTC,CASSLLGRQAMLGEQYF
TRBJ1-4,TRBV3-1/TRBV3-2,.,TRBD1,TGTGCCAGCAGCCAGGGGACAGGGACCACTAATGAAAAACTGTTTTTT,CASSQGTGTTNEKLFF
TRBJ2-2,TRBV7-3,.,.,TGTGCCCGGCAGGGTTGGGGTTCCGGGGAGCTGTTTTTT,CARQGWGSGELFF
TRBJ1-1,TRBV27,.,TRBD1,TGTGCCAGCAGGGGACAGGGGGACACTGAAGCTTTCTTT,CASRGQGDTEAFF
TRBJ2-7,TRBV27,.,.,TGTGCCAGCAGTTTCATTGCAGGGTACGAGCAGTACTTC,CASSFIAGYEQYF
TRBJ1-1,TRBV7-9,.,TRBD1,TGTGCCAGCAGCTTCCTACCCGGGACAGCTTCTGAAGCTTTCTTT,CASSFLPGTASEAFF
TRBJ2-7,TRBV28,.,TRBD1,TGTGCCAGCAGTCCGGGACAGGGAAAGGTAGGCTCCTACGAGCAGTACTTC,CASSPGQGKVGSYEQYF
TRBJ1-5,TRBV30,.,.,TGTGCCTGGAGTGTGCGCGGTGGCAATCAGCCCCAGCATTTT,CAWSVRGGNQPQHF